A selection of T cell receptor beta chains follows, all from one sample in a study of tumor and adjacent non-tumor tissue in lung cancer. TCRdb re-called the multiplex PCR reads with MiXCR, one entry per CDR3 protein. The sample lists 78,000 or so distinct CDR3 sequences, around 80% occurring once. Sample: lung tumor tissue. These receptors came from a woman aged 50 to 60 with non-small cell lung cancer. The CDR3 runs from the conserved cysteine through the conserved F or W.

CSAWEGGNIEAFF | TRBJ1-1 | TRBV20-1
CASSLWFYEQYF | TRBJ2-7 | TRBV7-8
CDSSSETLSTDTQYF | TRBJ2-3 | TRBV12-3/TRBV12-4
CATHGLRTIEQHF | TRBJ2-7 | TRBV6-5
CAISSYGQGGNEQYF | TRBJ2-7 | TRBV6-2/TRBV6-3
CASGQDRREKLFF | TRBJ1-4 | TRBV4-3
CVSSFLGAGNTIYF | TRBJ1-3 | TRBV11-2
CACSPWANGSYGQYF | TRBJ2-7 | TRBV11-2
CTSSYARLANNNDQFF | TRBJ2-1 | TRBV6-5
CPSSHGWGSSYNEQFF | TRBJ2-1 | TRBV6-1
CASGYLGNNEQFF | TRBJ2-1 | TRBV6-5
CSAGDNLNTEAFF | TRBJ1-1 | TRBV29-1
CSGYSLSYNGQFF | TRBJ2-1 | TRBV29-1
CSSTRDSSYGYTF | TRBJ1-2 | TRBV6-2/TRBV6-3
CSARQGTSGQPQHF | TRBJ1-5 | TRBV20-1
CASSLVLAGDVQYF | TRBJ2-3 | TRBV4-2
CSARDTGAIIAKNIQYF | TRBJ2-4 | TRBV20-1
CSVPQLAGGQSSYNEQFF | TRBJ2-1 | TRBV20-1
CASSQDSASGHNEQYF | . | TRBV4-1
CSTRSEAVSNEQYF | TRBJ2-7 | TRBV20-1
CASSPNPIETQYF | TRBJ2-5 | TRBV7-9
CSAILGLKNIQYF | TRBJ2-4 | TRBV20-1
CAILPGPSIEAFF | TRBJ1-1 | TRBV28
CATSPGQNTEAFF | TRBJ1-1 | TRBV9
CSVVDGGDRVTQYF | TRBJ2-5 | TRBV29-1
CSVDLSGEQETQYF | TRBJ2-5 | TRBV29-1
CTSSYSNQSSGHYSSPLHF | TRBJ1-6 | TRBV6-6
CASSSSWGPRYGYTF | TRBJ1-2 | TRBV6-2/TRBV6-3
CVNSPATDTQYF | TRBJ2-3 | TRBV6-2/TRBV6-3
CASSLDTNYGYTF | TRBJ1-2 | TRBV5-6
CATSSGTPYDEQFF | TRBJ2-1 | TRBV28
CPSTTTSGFVIGELFF | TRBJ2-2 | TRBV12-3/TRBV12-4
CASSQSRNETQYF | TRBJ2-5 | TRBV4-1
CASSRSGTATNEKLFF | TRBJ1-4 | TRBV5-1
CASSHWDRSYEQYF | TRBJ2-7 | TRBV11-1
CSSSLALAGYTQYF | TRBJ2-3 | TRBV4-2
CASSTNVMSYEQYF | TRBJ2-7 | TRBV6-2/TRBV6-3
CASRRWGDYPSGANVLTF | TRBJ2-6 | TRBV6-5
CASSLTATNTRELFF | TRBJ2-2 | TRBV11-3
CSASNDGTDYNEQFF | TRBJ2-1 | TRBV29-1
CASSQDPQGANYGHTF | TRBJ1-2 | TRBV4-2
CNARDLDRGYERYF | TRBJ2-7 | TRBV20-1
CDSRPAGGITDTQYF | TRBJ2-3 | TRBV6-1
CISTPEGGGSSYNGQFF | TRBJ2-1 | TRBV11-2
CASSHPSVRAVGTDMQYF | TRBJ2-3 | TRBV28
CSTTSGSHNERFF | TRBJ2-1 | TRBV20-1
CVSARNHGINQPQHF | TRBJ1-5 | TRBV6-1
CACSRDRGQTQYF | TRBJ2-5 | TRBV11-2
CASSSAGTPGNEQFF | TRBJ2-1 | TRBV7-9
CSVEGTLKNEQFF | TRBJ2-1 | TRBV29-1